The rows below give T cell receptor beta chains drawn from one sample of a study of blood T cell repertoires in COVID-19. Profiling relied on immunoSEQ multiplex PCR, and the TCRdb table lists in-frame clones only, not all of them. Here the sample spans about 200,000 clones, around nine tenths being singletons. Sequenced input: peripheral blood. All receptors derive from a man in his 60s who had recovered from COVID-19. The CDR3 runs from the conserved cysteine through the conserved F or W. The order of the fields is V gene, D gene, J gene, clone size, CDR3 protein, CDR3 DNA. A D gene is named only where the DNA matches it firmly. Rows give clone size only sometimes, using once, few, many, or a class for an expanded clone.

TRBV6-1	.	TRBJ2-1	.	CASSPPAGEQFF	TGTGCCAGCAGCCCTCCCGCGGGGGAGCAGTTCTTC
TRBV19	.	TRBJ1-1	.	CASRDRVNTEAFF	TGTGCCAGTAGGGACAGAGTGAACACTGAAGCTTTCTTT
TRBV27	.	TRBJ2-5	.	CASSYNSRQETQYF	TGTGCCAGCAGTTATAACAGTCGGCAAGAGACCCAGTACTTC
TRBV6-6	.	TRBJ2-7	.	CASSWRRDEQYF	TGTGCCAGCAGTTGGCGCAGGGACGAGCAGTACTTC
TRBV7-2	TRBD2	TRBJ2-1	.	CASSSGLAGPYNEQFF	TGTGCCAGCAGCTCTGGACTAGCGGGGCCCTACAATGAGCAGTTCTTC
TRBV7-3	.	TRBJ2-5	.	CASSLTGGQETQYF	TGTGCCAGCAGCTTAACTGGGGGGCAAGAGACCCAGTACTTC
TRBV28	TRBD1	TRBJ1-2	.	CASSGTGSGYTF	TGTGCCAGCAGTGGGACAGGTAGCGGCTACACCTTC
TRBV2	TRBD1	TRBJ1-1	.	CASSPMSFGQASWNTEAFF	TGTGCCAGCAGCCCTATGAGTTTCGGACAGGCAAGTTGGAACACTGAAGCTTTCTTT
TRBV5-1	.	TRBJ2-6	.	CASSVSGHSGANVLTF	TGCGCCAGCAGCGTCTCAGGACACTCTGGGGCCAACGTCCTGACTTTC
TRBV2	TRBD2	TRBJ2-7	.	CASSGKGLAGSSYEQYF	TGTGCCAGCAGTGGAAAAGGACTAGCGGGGAGTTCCTACGAGCAGTACTTC
TRBV6-1	.	TRBJ1-2	once	CASSEARNTGGYTF	TGTGCCAGCAGTGAAGCCAGGAACACAGGTGGCTACACCTTC
TRBV27	TRBD2	TRBJ2-1	.	CASSLPSGTSNEQFF	TGTGCCAGCAGTTTACCCTCAGGGACTAGCAATGAGCAGTTCTTC
TRBV18	TRBD1	TRBJ2-7	.	CASSGTGGWEQYF	TGTGCCAGCTCTGGGACAGGGGGTTGGGAGCAGTACTTC
TRBV5-4	TRBD2	TRBJ2-1	.	CAAGRENGYNEQFF	TGTGCCGCAGGGCGGGAGAACGGCTACAATGAGCAGTTCTTC
TRBV5-1	TRBD2	TRBJ2-7	.	CASRRNGGSSYEQYF	TGCGCCAGCAGGCGGAACGGGGGGAGCTCCTACGAGCAGTACTTC
TRBV6-2/TRBV6-3	.	TRBJ2-1	.	CASSYSGTYSYNEQFF	TGTGCCAGCAGTTACTCGGGGACTTATTCCTACAATGAGCAGTTCTTC
TRBV5-1	.	TRBJ2-5	.	CASSLAQSAGETQYF	TGCGCCAGCAGCTTGGCCCAGTCGGCGGGAGAGACCCAGTACTTC
TRBV11-2	.	TRBJ2-1	.	CASSFNVPSLTDEQFF	TGTGCCAGCAGCTTTAACGTACCCTCTCTGACAGATGAGCAGTTCTTC
TRBV6-6	TRBD1	TRBJ1-1	.	CASSPTGTGGRNTEAFF	TGTGCCAGCAGTCCCACCGGGACAGGGGGCAGGAACACTGAAGCTTTCTTT
TRBV27	TRBD2	TRBJ2-1	.	CASSSQTPTGTSGMEQFF	TGTGCCAGCAGTTCCCAAACCCCGACCGGGACTAGCGGGATGGAGCAGTTCTTC
TRBV18	TRBD1	TRBJ1-2	.	CASSSPEQGAAYGYTF	TGTGCCAGCTCTAGCCCAGAACAGGGGGCGGCCTATGGCTACACCTTC
TRBV7-2	.	TRBJ2-4	.	CASSFTGTKNIQYF	TGTGCCAGCAGCTTCACGGGGACCAAAAACATTCAGTACTTC
TRBV6-5	.	TRBJ2-7	.	CASSYSIRAGEQYF	TGTGCCAGCAGTTACTCGATCAGGGCTGGGGAGCAGTACTTC
TRBV19	.	TRBJ2-3	.	CASSPRGSTDTQYF	TGTGCCAGTAGTCCCCGGGGGAGTACAGATACGCAGTATTTT
TRBV4-3	.	TRBJ1-3	.	CASSQGRRDNGNTIYF	TGCGCCAGCAGCCAAGGACGCAGGGACAACGGAAACACCATATATTTT
TRBV7-2	TRBD1	TRBJ1-2	.	CASSPGTGDIYGYTF	TGTGCCAGCAGCCCCGGGACAGGAGATATCTATGGCTACACCTTC
TRBV5-1	.	TRBJ1-1	few	CASSPGLRAGNTEAFF	TGCGCCAGCAGCCCCGGTTTGAGGGCAGGGAACACTGAAGCTTTCTTT
TRBV19	.	TRBJ2-5	.	CASSLGQRETQYF	TGTGCCAGTAGTCTCGGACAGAGGGAGACCCAGTACTTC
TRBV19	.	TRBJ1-2	.	CASSIESGANYGYTF	TGTGCCAGTAGTATAGAGTCTGGGGCGAACTATGGCTACACCTTC
TRBV19	.	TRBJ1-2	.	CASSIDRREGYTF	TGTGCCAGTAGTATAGATCGACGGGAAGGCTACACCTTC
TRBV9	TRBD2	TRBJ2-2	.	CASSPTGRGWTGELFF	TGTGCCAGCAGCCCCACCGGGCGGGGGTGGACCGGGGAGCTGTTTTTT
TRBV11-2	TRBD1	TRBJ2-1	.	CASSPDRGGHEQFF	TGTGCCAGCAGCCCGGACAGGGGTGGCCATGAGCAGTTCTTC
TRBV29-1	TRBD2	TRBJ2-1	.	CSVGASGGRNEQFF	TGCAGCGTTGGGGCGAGCGGGGGGAGAAATGAGCAGTTCTTC
TRBV9	.	TRBJ2-3	once	CASSVGILGSATDTQYF	TGTGCCAGCAGCGTAGGTATTCTCGGGAGCGCCACAGATACGCAGTATTTT
TRBV9	TRBD2	TRBJ2-3	.	CASSASTSANTQYF	TGTGCCAGCAGCGCCTCGACTAGCGCGAACACGCAGTATTTT
TRBV7-2	TRBD2	TRBJ2-7	.	CASSLSPGGPGEQYF	TGTGCCAGCAGCTTATCGCCGGGAGGGCCCGGCGAGCAGTACTTC
TRBV6-5	TRBD1	TRBJ1-1	.	CASRPGQKNTEAFF	TGTGCCAGCAGGCCGGGACAGAAGAACACTGAAGCTTTCTTT
TRBV6-1	TRBD2	TRBJ2-1	.	CASSDLTSGRLYNEQFF	TGTGCCAGCAGTGACTTGACTAGCGGGAGACTTTACAATGAGCAGTTCTTC
TRBV3-1/TRBV3-2	.	TRBJ1-2	.	CASSQARGAEGGYTF	TGTGCCAGCAGCCAAGCCCGGGGGGCGGAGGGTGGCTACACCTTC
TRBV11-2	.	TRBJ2-3	few	CASSSLRGRDTQYF	TGTGCCAGCAGCTCTCTCCGAGGGAGAGATACGCAGTATTTT
TRBV15	.	TRBJ1-2	.	CATSRPQGSYGYTF	TGTGCCACCAGCAGACCTCAGGGATCCTATGGCTACACCTTC
TRBV10-3	.	TRBJ2-1	.	CAISVGADELFF	TGTGCCATCAGTGTAGGGGCGGATGAGCTCTTCTTC
TRBV10-1	TRBD2	TRBJ2-7	.	CASSESTSGSLYEQYF	TGCGCCAGCAGTGAGTCGACTAGCGGGAGTCTTTACGAGCAGTACTTC
TRBV6-5	TRBD1	TRBJ1-6	many	CASGGQALYNSPLHF	TGTGCCAGCGGGGGACAGGCGTTATATAATTCACCCCTCCACTTT
TRBV10-1	TRBD1	TRBJ1-5	.	CASSAGQLNSNQPQHF	TGCGCCAGCAGTGCGGGACAGCTCAATAGCAATCAGCCCCAGCATTTT
TRBV29-1	.	TRBJ2-1	.	CSVPGGRDEGINEQFF	TGCAGCGTTCCAGGGGGGCGGGACGAGGGAATCAATGAGCAGTTCTTC
TRBV4-1	TRBD1	TRBJ2-7	.	CASSQVGQGRYEQYF	TGCGCCAGCAGCCAAGTTGGACAGGGGCGGTACGAGCAGTACTTC
TRBV5-6	.	TRBJ1-5	.	CASSPNQGTVQPQHF	TGTGCCAGCAGCCCGAACCAGGGAACGGTTCAGCCCCAGCATTTT